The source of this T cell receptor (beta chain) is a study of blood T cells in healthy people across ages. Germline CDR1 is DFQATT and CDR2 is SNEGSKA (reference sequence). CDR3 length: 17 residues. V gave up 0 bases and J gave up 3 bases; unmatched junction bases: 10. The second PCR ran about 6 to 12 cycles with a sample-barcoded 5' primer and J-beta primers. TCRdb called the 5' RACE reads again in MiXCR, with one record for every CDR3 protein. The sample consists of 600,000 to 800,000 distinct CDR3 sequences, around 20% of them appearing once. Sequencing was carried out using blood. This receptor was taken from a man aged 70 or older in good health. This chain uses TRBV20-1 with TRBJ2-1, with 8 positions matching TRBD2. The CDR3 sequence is CSARDGREVSVYNEQFF. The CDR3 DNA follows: TGCAGTGCTAGAGATGGGCGGGAGGTCTCGGTCTACAATGAGCAGTTCTTC.